Only one count was recorded for the clone carrying this TCR beta chain. This entry belongs to a study of blood T cell repertoires in COVID-19. Study summary: T cells, B-cell-depleted T cells, or PBMCs provided the cDNA or gDNA that served as material.

Per germline, CDR1 LNHDA and CDR2 SQIVND (reference sequence). The CDR3 is 13 residues long. Trimming took 6 bases from V and 7 from J, leaving 13 bases between them. Original data processing: Cell counts per sample came from amplifying reference gene primers. TCRdb's copy holds only in-frame clones and misses some; the assay was immunoSEQ multiplex PCR. The V and J calls and clone size were taken over from that table, and D and trimming were inferred from the DNA. The sample lists about 160,000 clones; over 80% were seen once. The sequenced sample was peripheral blood. This rearrangement joins TRBV19 to TRBJ2-4; TRBD2 might be the D (5 bases). The receptor was derived from an older man who had recovered from COVID-19. CDR3 loop: CASSSPGWNIQYF. The CDR3, as DNA: TGTGCCAGTAGCTCTCCGGGGTGGAACATTCAGTACTTC.